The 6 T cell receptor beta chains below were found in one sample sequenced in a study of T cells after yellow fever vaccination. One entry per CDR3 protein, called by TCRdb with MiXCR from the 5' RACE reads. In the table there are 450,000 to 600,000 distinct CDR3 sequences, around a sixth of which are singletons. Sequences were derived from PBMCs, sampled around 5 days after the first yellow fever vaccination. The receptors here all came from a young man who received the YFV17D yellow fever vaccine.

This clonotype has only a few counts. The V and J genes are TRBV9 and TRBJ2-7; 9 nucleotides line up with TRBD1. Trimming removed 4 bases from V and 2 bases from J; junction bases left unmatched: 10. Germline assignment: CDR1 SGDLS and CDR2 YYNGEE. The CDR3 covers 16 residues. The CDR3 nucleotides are TGTGCCAGCAGCCCACGGGGACAGGGAGCGCCCTACGAGCAGTACTTC. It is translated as CASSPRGQGAPYEQYF.

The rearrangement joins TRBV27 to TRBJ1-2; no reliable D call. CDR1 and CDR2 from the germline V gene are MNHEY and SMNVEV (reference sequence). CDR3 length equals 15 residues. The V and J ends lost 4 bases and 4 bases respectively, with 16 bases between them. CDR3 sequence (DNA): TGTGCCAGCAGTTCATTCCGGGGAGAGAGCTATGGCTACACCTTC. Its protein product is CASSSFRGESYGYTF.

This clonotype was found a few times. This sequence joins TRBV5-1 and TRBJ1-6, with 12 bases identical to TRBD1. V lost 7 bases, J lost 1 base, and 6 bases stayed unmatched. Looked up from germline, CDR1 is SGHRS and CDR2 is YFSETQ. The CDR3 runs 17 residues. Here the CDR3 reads CASRPGQGASYNSPLHF. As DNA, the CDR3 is TGCGCCAGCCGCCCGGGACAGGGGGCGTCCTATAATTCACCCCTCCACTTT. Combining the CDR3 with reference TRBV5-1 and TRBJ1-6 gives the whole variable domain KAGVTQTPRYLIKTRGQQVTLSCSPISGHRSVSWYQQTPGQGLQFLFEYFSETQRNKGNFPGRFSGRQFSNSRSEMNVSTLELGDSALYLCASRPGQGASYNSPLHFGNGTRLTVT.

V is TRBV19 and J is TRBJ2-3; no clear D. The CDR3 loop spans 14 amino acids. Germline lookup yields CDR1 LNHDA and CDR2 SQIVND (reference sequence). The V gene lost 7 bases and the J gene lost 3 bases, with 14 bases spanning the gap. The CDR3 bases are TGTGCCAGTACCTTGGGTAGTATGACAGATACGCAGTATTTT. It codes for CASTLGSMTDTQYF.

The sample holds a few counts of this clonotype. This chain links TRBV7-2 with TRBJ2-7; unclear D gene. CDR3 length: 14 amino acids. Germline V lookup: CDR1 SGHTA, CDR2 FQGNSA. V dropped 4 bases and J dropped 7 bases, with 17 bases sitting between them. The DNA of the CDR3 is TGTGCCAGCAGCTCCTCGACACGGTCGAAAGAGCAGTACTTC. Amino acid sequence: CASSSSTRSKEQYF.

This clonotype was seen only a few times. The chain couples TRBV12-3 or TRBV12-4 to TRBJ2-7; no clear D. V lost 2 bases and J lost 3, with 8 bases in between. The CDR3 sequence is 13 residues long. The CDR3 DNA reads TGTGCCAGCAGTTTAAGCCCCCTCTACGAGCAGTACGTC. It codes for CASSLSPLYEQYV.